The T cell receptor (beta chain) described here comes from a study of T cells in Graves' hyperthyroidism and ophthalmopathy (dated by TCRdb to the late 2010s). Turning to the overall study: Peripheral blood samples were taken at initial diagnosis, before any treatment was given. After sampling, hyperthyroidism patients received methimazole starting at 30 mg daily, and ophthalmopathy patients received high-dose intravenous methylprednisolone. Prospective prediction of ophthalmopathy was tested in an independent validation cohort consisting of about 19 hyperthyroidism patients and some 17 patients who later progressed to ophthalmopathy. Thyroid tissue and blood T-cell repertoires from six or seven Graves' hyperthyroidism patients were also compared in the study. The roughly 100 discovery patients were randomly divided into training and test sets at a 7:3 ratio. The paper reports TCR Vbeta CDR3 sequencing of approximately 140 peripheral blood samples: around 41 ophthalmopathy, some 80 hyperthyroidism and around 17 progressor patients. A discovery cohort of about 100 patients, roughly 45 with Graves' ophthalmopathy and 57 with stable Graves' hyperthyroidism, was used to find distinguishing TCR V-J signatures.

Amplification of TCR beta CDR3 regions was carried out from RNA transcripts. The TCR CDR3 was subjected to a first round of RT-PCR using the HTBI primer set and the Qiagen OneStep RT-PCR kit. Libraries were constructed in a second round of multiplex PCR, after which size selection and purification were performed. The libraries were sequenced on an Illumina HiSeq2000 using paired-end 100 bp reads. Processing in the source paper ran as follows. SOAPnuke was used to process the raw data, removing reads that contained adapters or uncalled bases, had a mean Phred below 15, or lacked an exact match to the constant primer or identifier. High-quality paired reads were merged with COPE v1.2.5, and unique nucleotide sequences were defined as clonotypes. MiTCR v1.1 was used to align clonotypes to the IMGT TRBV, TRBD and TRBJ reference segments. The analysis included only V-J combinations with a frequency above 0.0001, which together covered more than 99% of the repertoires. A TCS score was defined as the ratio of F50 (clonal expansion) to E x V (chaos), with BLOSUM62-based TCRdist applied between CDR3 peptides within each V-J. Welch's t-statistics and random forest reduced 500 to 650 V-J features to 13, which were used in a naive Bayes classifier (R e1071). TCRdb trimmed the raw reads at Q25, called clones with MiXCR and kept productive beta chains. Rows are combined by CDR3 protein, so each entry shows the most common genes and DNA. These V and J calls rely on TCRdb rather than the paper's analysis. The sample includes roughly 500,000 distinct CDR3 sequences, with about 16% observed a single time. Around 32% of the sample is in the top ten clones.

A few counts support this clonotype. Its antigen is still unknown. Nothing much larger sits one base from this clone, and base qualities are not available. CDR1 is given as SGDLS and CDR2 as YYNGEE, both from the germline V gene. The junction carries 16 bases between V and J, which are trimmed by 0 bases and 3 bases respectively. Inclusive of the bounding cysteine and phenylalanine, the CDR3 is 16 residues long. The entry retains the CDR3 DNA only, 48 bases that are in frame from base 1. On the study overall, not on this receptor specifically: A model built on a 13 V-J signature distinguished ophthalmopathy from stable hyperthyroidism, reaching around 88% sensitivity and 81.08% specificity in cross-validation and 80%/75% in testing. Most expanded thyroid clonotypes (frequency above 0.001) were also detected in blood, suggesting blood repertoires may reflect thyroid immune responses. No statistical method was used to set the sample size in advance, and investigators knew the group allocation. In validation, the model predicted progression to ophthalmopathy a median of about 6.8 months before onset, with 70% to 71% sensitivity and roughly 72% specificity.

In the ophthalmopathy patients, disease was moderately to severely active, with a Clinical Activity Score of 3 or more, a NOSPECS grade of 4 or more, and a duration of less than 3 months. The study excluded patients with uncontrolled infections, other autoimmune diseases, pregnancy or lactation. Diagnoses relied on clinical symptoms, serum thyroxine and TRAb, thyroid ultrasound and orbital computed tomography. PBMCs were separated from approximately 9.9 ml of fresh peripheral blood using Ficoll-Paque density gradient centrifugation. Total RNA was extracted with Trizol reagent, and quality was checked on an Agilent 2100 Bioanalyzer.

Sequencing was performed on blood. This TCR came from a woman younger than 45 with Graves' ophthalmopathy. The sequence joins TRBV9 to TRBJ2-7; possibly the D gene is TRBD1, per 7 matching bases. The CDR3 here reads CASSVADRVGLYEQYF. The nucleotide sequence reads TGTGCCAGCAGCGTAGCTGACAGGGTGGGACTCTACGAGCAGTACTTC.